This TCR beta chain was identified during a study of early T cells in non-severe SARS-CoV-2 infection. Each CDR3 protein is one row after TCRdb ran MiXCR on the 5' RACE reads. The sample has 26,000 or so distinct CDR3 sequences, about 5.1% seen once. This clonotype was recorded many times. The V end was cut by 4 bases, the J end by 0 bases, with 15 bases between. Germline lookup yields CDR1 SGHAT and CDR2 FQNNGV. The CDR3 has 16 amino acids. The chain employs TRBV11-2 and TRBJ1-1, with D hard to call. This TCR came from an adult who was a healthcare worker with PCR-confirmed SARS-CoV-2 infection or an uninfected control (not recorded which). Sequences were obtained from whole blood. The CDR3 spells CASSSWSGSLNTEAFF. CDR3 DNA: TGTGCCAGCAGCTCTTGGAGTGGCAGCTTGAACACTGAAGCTTTCTTT.